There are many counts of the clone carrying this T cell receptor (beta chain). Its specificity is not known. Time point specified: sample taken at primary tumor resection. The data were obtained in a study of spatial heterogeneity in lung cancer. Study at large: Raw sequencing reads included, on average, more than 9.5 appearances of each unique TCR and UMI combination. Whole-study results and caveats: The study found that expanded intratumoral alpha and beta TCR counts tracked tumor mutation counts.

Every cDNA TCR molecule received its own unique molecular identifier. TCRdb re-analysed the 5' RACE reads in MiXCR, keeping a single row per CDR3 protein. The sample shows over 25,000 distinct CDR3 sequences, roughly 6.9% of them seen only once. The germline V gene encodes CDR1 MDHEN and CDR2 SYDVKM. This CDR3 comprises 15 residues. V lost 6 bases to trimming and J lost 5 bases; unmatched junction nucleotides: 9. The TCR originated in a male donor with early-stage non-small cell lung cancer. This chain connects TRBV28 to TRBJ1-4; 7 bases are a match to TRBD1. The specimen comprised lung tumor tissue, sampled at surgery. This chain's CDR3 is CASSYAPGQNEKLFF. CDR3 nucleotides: TGTGCCAGCAGCTACGCCCCGGGACAGAATGAAAAACTGTTTTTT.